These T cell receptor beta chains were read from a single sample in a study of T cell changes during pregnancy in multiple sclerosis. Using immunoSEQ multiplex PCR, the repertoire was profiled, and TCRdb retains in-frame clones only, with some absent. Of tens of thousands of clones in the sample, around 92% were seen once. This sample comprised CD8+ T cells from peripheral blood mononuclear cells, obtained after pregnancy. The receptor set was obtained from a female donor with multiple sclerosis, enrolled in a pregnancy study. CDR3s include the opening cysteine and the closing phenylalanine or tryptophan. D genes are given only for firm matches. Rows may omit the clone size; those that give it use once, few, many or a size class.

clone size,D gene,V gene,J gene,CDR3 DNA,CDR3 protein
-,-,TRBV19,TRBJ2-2,TGTGCCAGTAGTATGTATGGGAGAACCGGGGAGCTGTTTTTT,CASSMYGRTGELFF
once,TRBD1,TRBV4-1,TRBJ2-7,TGCGCCAGCGGTACCGGGACAGGCGCTTACGAGCAGTACTTC,CASGTGTGAYEQYF
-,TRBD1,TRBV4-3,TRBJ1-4,TGCGCCAGCAGCCAAGATGGACAGGGGATTAATGAAAAACTGTTTTTT,CASSQDGQGINEKLFF
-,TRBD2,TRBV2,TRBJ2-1,TGTGCCAGCAGTGAAAATGGCGGGGGGGCCCATGAGCAGTTCTTC,CASSENGGGAHEQFF
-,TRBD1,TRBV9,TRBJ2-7,TGTGCCAGCAGCGTTCAGATCGGACAGGGGGACGAGCAGTACTTC,CASSVQIGQGDEQYF
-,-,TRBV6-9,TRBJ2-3,TGTGCCAGCACTCCGGATACGCAGTATTTT,CASTPDTQYF
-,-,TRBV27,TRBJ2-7,TGTGCCAGCAGCACGGGACATCCCTACGAGCAGTACTTC,CASSTGHPYEQYF
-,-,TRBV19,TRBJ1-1,TGTGCCAGTAGGGCAGGGGCAGGCCGTCTGAACACTGAAGCTTTCTTT,CASRAGAGRLNTEAFF
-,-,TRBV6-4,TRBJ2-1,TGTGCCAGCAGTGACTCGCTGGCGGACTACAATGAGCAGTTCTTC,CASSDSLADYNEQFF
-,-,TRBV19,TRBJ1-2,TGTGCCAGTAGCCCCAGGGGAGGGGCGAACTATGGCTACACCTTC,CASSPRGGANYGYTF
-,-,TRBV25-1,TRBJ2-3,TGTGCCAGCAGTGAAATGGCGTGGGAGAGGCAGTATTTT,CASSEMAWERQYF
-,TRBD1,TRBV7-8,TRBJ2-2,TGTGCCAGCAGCAAAGACAGGGGTTTTACCGGGGAGCTGTTTTTT,CASSKDRGFTGELFF
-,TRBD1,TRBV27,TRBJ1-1,TGTGCCAGCAGCTCCGGGACAGGGCGGGCTGAAGCTTTCTTT,CASSSGTGRAEAFF
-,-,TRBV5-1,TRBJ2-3,TGCGCCAGCAGCCCCTTTGATAGTGGGCCAAACACAGATACGCAGTATTTT,CASSPFDSGPNTDTQYF
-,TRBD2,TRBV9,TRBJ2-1,TGTGCCAGCAGCGCGGGGGGGGCTAGCGCGGTCTTC,CASSAGGASAVF
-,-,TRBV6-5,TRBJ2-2,TGTGCCAGCAGTTACTCCGACAGTGGGGAGCTGTTTTTT,CASSYSDSGELFF
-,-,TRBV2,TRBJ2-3,TGTGCCGGATCTAGGGGGAGAGAGACAGATACGCAGTATTTT,CAGSRGRETDTQYF
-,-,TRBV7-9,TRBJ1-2,TGTGCCAGCAGCCCCCCCAGAACAGTTGATGTCTACACCTTC,CASSPPRTVDVYTF
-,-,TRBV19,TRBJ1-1,TGTGCCAGTAGTATAGGGGCAGGCCCCACTGAAGCTTTCTTT,CASSIGAGPTEAFF
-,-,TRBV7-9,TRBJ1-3,TGTGCCAGCAGCTTAGTCACTCTTGGAAACACCATATATTTT,CASSLVTLGNTIYF
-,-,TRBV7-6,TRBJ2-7,TGTGCCAGCAGCTTAGCGTCTCCAGGGTCCACCTACGAGCAGTACTTC,CASSLASPGSTYEQYF
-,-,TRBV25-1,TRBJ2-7,TGTGCCAGCAGTGAATACTATGGTCCCGAAAACGAGCAGTACTTC,CASSEYYGPENEQYF